This TCR beta chain came from a study of blood T cell repertoires in COVID-19 (dated by TCRdb to the early 2020s). Describing the broader study: Samples covering the acute and convalescent phases of COVID-19 were provided by collaborators in the United States, Italy and Spain. Nearly every sample came with metadata listing a de-identified subject ID, COVID-19 status, age in years and sex. Where HLA class I and class II types were available, the types were taken from metadata supplied by the sample provider, not from assay-based typing. Samples were obtained from the ongoing ImmuneRACE study (first 160 participants) and from about 1,300 subjects provided by 6 global collaborators. The repertoires were made available in a free public database intended to serve as a resource for research on the immune response to SARS-CoV-2. The material from the prospective study consisted of cDNA or gDNA derived from T cells, B-cell-depleted T cells, or PBMCs. The dataset comprised deeply sampled blood TCRbeta repertoires from subjects exposed to, actively infected with, or recovered from COVID-19.

TCRbeta CDR3 regions were amplified from genomic DNA by means of the immunoSEQ Assay, a bias-controlled multiplex PCR. The published analysis was carried out like this. Within the assay, amplification of reference gene primers was used to estimate how many nucleated cells each sample contained. Sequence reads were collapsed and filtered to measure the absolute abundance of every unique TCRbeta CDR3 rearrangement. For each sample, productive Simpson clonality was calculated by taking the square root of Simpson's diversity index across productive rearrangements. Entries here come from immuneACCESS through TCRdb and include only in-frame sequences with V and J called. Some clones fail to appear in such tables; in the studies checked, an unresolved V gene covers under half of the shortfall, and the cause of the remainder is unknown. V and J calls and clone size are as listed in that table; D and trimming were resolved from the DNA. This sample lists over 130,000 clones; 75% to 90% were detected once. The top ten constitute 2.2% of the sample.

Findings and caveats that apply to the study as a whole: The amount of clinical and demographic metadata varied by source and participant and was provided uncurated.

According to the germline V gene (reference sequence), CDR1 reads SGHNT and CDR2 reads YYREEE. The junction shows trimming of 10 bases on V and 2 bases on J, and the gene matches do not reach 12 bases of it. The cysteine opens and the phenylalanine closes a CDR3 of 16 amino acids. Only the CDR3 portion is preserved as DNA: 48 bases, with reading frame beginning at the first base. Each collaborating institution followed its own protocols to collect whole blood in K2EDTA tubes. Collaborator samples were shipped for TCRbeta analysis as frozen whole blood, isolated PBMCs, or DNA extracted from either sample type. Concerning this clone itself: It has no known antigen specificity. No much larger clonotype is one base removed from it; base qualities were not supplied.

This TCR was sampled from a man between 65 and 85 years old with acute or convalescent COVID-19. The chain is made from TRBV5-4 and TRBJ2-3, and 11 junction bases match TRBD2. Specimen: peripheral blood. The CDR3 amino acid sequence is: CAGQRSTSGDTDTQYF. The DNA reads TGTGCCGGCCAACGCTCGACTAGCGGGGACACAGATACGCAGTATTTT.